Given below is one TCR beta chain in context. Germline lookup yields CDR1 SGHRS and CDR2 YFSETQ. This CDR3 region has 15 residues. V trimming: 4 bases; J trimming: 8 bases; junction bases outside the gene matches: 8. These data belong to a study of blood T cell repertoires in COVID-19. Study-wide context: Whether acute or convalescent, the COVID-19 samples came from the United States, Italy and Spain. T cells, B-cell-depleted T cells, or PBMCs supplied cDNA or gDNA.

Original analysis: Scientists estimated how many nucleated cells there were by amplifying reference gene primers. Using immunoSEQ multiplex PCR, the repertoire was profiled, and TCRdb retains in-frame clones only, with some absent. The V and J calls and clone size were taken over from that table, and D and trimming were inferred from the DNA. The sample consists of some 160,000 clones, around 80% of them appearing once. This receptor was taken from a woman aged 70-85 years who had recovered from COVID-19. V and J are TRBV5-1 and TRBJ1-4, with 10 positions matching TRBD1. Sequencing was carried out using peripheral blood. CDR3 in DNA: TGCGCCAGCAGCGATGGACAGGGGGACGGGGAAAAACTGTTTTTT. Encoded protein: CASSDGQGDGEKLFF.